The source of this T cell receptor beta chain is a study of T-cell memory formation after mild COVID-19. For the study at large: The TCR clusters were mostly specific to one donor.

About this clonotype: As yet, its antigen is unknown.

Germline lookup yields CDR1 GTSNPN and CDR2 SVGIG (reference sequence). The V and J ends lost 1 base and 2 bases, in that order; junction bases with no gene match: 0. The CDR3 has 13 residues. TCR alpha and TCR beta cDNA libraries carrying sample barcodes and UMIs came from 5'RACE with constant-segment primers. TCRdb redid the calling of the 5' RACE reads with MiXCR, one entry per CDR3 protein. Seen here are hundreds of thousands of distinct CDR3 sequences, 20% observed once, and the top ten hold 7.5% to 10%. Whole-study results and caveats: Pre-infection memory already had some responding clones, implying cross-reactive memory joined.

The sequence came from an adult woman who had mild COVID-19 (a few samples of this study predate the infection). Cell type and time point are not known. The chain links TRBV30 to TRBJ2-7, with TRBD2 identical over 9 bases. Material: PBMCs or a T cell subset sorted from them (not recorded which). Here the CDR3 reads CAWSGGGAYEQYF. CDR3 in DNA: TGTGCCTGGAGTGGCGGGGGGGCCTACGAGCAGTACTTC. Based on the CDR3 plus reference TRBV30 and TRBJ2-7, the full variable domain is SQTIHQWPATLVQPVGSPLSLECTVEGTSNPNLYWYRQAAGRGLQLLFYSVGIGQISSEVPQNLSASRPQDRQFILSSKKLLLSDSGFYLCAWSGGGAYEQYFGPGTRLTVT.